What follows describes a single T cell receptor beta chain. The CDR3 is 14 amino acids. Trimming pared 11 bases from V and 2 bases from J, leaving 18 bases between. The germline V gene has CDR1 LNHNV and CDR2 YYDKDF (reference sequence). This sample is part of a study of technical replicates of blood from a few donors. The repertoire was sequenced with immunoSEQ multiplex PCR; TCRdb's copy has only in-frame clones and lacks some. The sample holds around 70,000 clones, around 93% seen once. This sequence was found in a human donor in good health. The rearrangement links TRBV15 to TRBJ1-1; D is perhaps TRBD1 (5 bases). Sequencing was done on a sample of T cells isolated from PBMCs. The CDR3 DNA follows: TGTGCCGCGGCAGTGGGGGGAAAAAACACTGAAGCTTTCTTT. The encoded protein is CAAAVGGKNTEAFF.